Sequencing of this T cell receptor beta chain was carried out in a study of T cells in Graves' hyperthyroidism and ophthalmopathy. The length of the CDR3 is 15 residues. Trimming cost V 2 bases and J 3 bases; bases outside gene matches: 5. The germline CDR1 and CDR2 sequences are LGHNA and YNFKEQ. Template material for amplifying TCR beta CDR3 regions consisted of RNA transcripts. Primed by the HTBI set, a first-round RT-PCR was run on the TCR CDR3. TCRdb re-called the multiplex PCR reads with MiXCR, one entry per CDR3 protein. Of hundreds of thousands of distinct CDR3 sequences in the sample, less than 25% were seen once.

The sample consisted of blood. The chain joins TRBV4-2 to TRBJ2-7, with 9 bases that match TRBD2. This sequence was found in a woman in her 30s with Graves' ophthalmopathy. The chain's CDR3 is CASSQLSSGGYEQYF. DNA of the CDR3: TGTGCCAGCAGCCAACTAAGTAGCGGGGGCTACGAGCAGTACTTC.